A selection of T cell receptor beta chains follows, all from one sample in a study of CD8 T cells in ankylosing spondylitis. TCRdb reprocessed the 5' RACE reads with MiXCR, giving one entry per CDR3 protein. The sample has under 150,000 distinct CDR3 sequences; roughly 8.4% are singletons. The sequencing input was synovial fluid, either unsorted or a sorted T cell fraction (not recorded which). These receptors originate from a male donor with ankylosing spondylitis. CDR3s leave out the opening cysteine and the closing phenylalanine or tryptophan. A D gene is named only where the DNA matches it firmly. The size of a clone is reported for some rows only, either as once, few or many, or as a class for expanded clones.

J	V	size	D	CDR3
TRBJ2-7	TRBV24-1	few	NA	ATAVPGVSTEQY
TRBJ2-1	TRBV5-6	NA	NA	ASSLAPGARNEQF
TRBJ2-1	TRBV6-1	NA	NA	ASSSTVGSYNEQF
TRBJ1-4	TRBV20-1	NA	NA	SARGFKGGYEKLF
TRBJ2-7	TRBV20-1	many	NA	SGSPDYEQY
TRBJ1-6	TRBV20-1	many	NA	SARALTENNSPLH
TRBJ1-2	TRBV4-3	NA	NA	ASSQVAGLTNYGYT
TRBJ1-2	TRBV20-1	NA	TRBD1	SAPDRVYGYT
TRBJ2-3	TRBV6-1	NA	NA	ASSRVTSTDTQY
TRBJ2-1	TRBV7-9	NA	TRBD2	ASSPGLAGDEQF
TRBJ2-5	TRBV7-9	NA	NA	AGGTSQETQY
TRBJ1-1	TRBV28	many	NA	ASSPDGLNTEAF
TRBJ1-4	TRBV5-5	NA	NA	ASSLRTGSEKLF
TRBJ1-3	TRBV4-2	few	NA	ASSQGRFLSGNTIY
TRBJ1-1	TRBV15	many	NA	ATSRGNYADEAF
TRBJ1-2	TRBV7-2	many	NA	ASSSSGTFT